This T cell receptor (beta chain) was found in a study of identical twins' blood T cells. MiXCR, applied by TCRdb to the 5' RACE reads, yields one record per CDR3 protein. The sample comprises 300,000 to 400,000 distinct CDR3 sequences, under 30% of which are singletons, and around 5.6% rests with the top ten. From germline, CDR1 is SQVTM and CDR2 ANQGSEA. This CDR3 contains 10 residues. Between the trimmed V and J ends, which lost 4 bases and 8 bases, there was a span of 8 bases. This clonotype was counted between two and nine times. This receptor was obtained from a woman aged 18 to 55 in good health. What was sequenced was PBMCs. The gene calls are TRBV29-1 and TRBJ1-2; no clear D. CDR3 region: CSVGAGGYTF. The CDR3 region has the DNA TGCAGCGTTGGGGCGGGAGGCTACACCTTC.